One and the same sample provided the 10 T cell receptor beta chains below, sequenced in a study of cytomegalovirus exposure and HLA in healthy donors. The PCR contained 60 Vbeta and 13 Jbeta primers. TCRdb keeps only in-frame clones here, not all; method: immunoSEQ multiplex PCR. The sample shows under 150,000 clones, approximately 80% of them seen only once. The sample consisted of PBMCs. Receptors were obtained from a girl between 2 and 10 years old in good health and CMV-seronegative.

This clone was observed once. The genes are TRBV6-1 and TRBJ1-2; D is unresolved. Germline V CDR1 and CDR2: MNHNS, SASEGT. Between the trimmed V and J ends, which lost 5 bases and 4 bases, there was a span of 11 bases. The CDR3 is 13 amino acids. CDR3 bases: TGTGCCAGCAGTATGGGGAGTAGCTATGGCTACACCTTC. It translates to CASSMGSSYGYTF.

For the CDR3, the DNA is TGCGCCAGCAGCCCCGAGGGGGGGGGCACTGAAGCTTTCTTT. This encodes CASSPEGGGTEAFF. The genes are TRBV5-1 and TRBJ1-1, with TRBD1 as a possible D gene (6 bases). This CDR3 has 14 residues. V lost 4 bases and J lost 4, with 14 bases in between. CDR1 is SGHRS and CDR2 is YFSETQ in the germline V gene.

The rearrangement uses TRBV5-1 and TRBJ2-1, with D possibly being TRBD1 (6 bases). The CDR3 totals 12 residues. V lost 2 bases, J lost 7 bases, and 7 bases lay in between. Germline V gene sequence: CDR1 SGHRS, CDR2 YFSETQ. For the CDR3, the DNA is TGCGCCAGCAGCTTCAGGGGAAATGAGCAGTTCTTC. This sequence encodes CASSFRGNEQFF.

The rearrangement joins TRBV19 to TRBJ1-5, with a tentative D call TRBD1 (6 bases). Germline V gene sequence: CDR1 LNHDA, CDR2 SQIVND (reference sequence). The CDR3 has 17 residues. Trimming removed 5 bases from V and 0 bases from J, with 17 bases in between. CDR3 sequence: CASSGETGAHSNQPQHF. The CDR3 region has the DNA TGTGCCAGTAGTGGAGAGACAGGCGCCCATAGCAATCAGCCCCAGCATTTT.

In this sample, this clone turned up once. The chain combines TRBV7-2 with TRBJ2-5, with a possible D match to TRBD1 (6 bases). With 4 bases removed from V and 5 bases from J, the gap between germline ends came to 17 bases. The CDR3 sequence is 15 residues long. Germline loops: CDR1 SGHTA, CDR2 FQGNSA. CDR3 DNA sequence: TGTGCCAGCAGCTCACCACGTGGGGGCTTGGAGACCCAGTACTTC. Amino acids: CASSSPRGGLETQYF.

The rearrangement uses TRBV4-1 and TRBJ1-2; the D is unclear. The CDR3 length is 14 residues. Deletions cut 0 bases from V and 5 bases from J, with 10 bases between. CDR1 and CDR2 (germline): MGHRA, YSYEKL. DNA of the CDR3: TGCGCCAGCAGCCAAGAAGTGACTCCTTATGGCTACACCTTC. Translated, it gives CASSQEVTPYGYTF.

The chain recombines TRBV7-2 with TRBJ2-3, with TRBD1 identical over 10 bases. Germline V lookup: CDR1 SGHTA, CDR2 FQGNSA. The CDR3 totals 15 residues. V shed 5 bases, J shed 4 bases, and the junction held 6 bases outside the gene matches. The CDR3 protein is CASSGDRGMADTQYF. Written as DNA, the CDR3 is TGTGCCAGCAGCGGGGACAGGGGAATGGCAGATACGCAGTATTTT.

The rearrangement links TRBV4-3 to TRBJ2-1, with 14 bases lining up with TRBD2. CDR3 size: 18 residues. Trimming removed 1 base from V and 2 bases from J; junction bases left unmatched: 4. Germline V gives CDR1 LGHNA, CDR2 YSLEER. CDR3 loop: CASSQGTSGGFTYNEQFF. The CDR3 DNA is TGCGCCAGCAGCCAAGGGACTAGCGGGGGGTTTACCTACAATGAGCAGTTCTTC.

V and J are TRBV7-6 and TRBJ2-7; TRBD2 matches 14 bases. V shed 5 bases and J 6 bases; nucleotides not matched to a gene: 18. The CDR3 loop spans 19 amino acids. Germline V gives CDR1 SGHVS, CDR2 FNYEAQ. The CDR3 loop reads CASSNGLAGGLDSWSEQYF. The CDR3 nucleotides read TGTGCCAGCAGCAACGGACTAGCGGGGGGATTGGATTCTTGGTCCGAGCAGTACTTC.

J is TRBJ2-1 and V is TRBV5-6; a possible D gene is TRBD1 (5 bases). The CDR3 is 13 residues long. Trimming took off 0 bases at V and 8 bases at J, with 9 bases between the two ends. Germline lookup yields CDR1 SGHDT and CDR2 YYEEEE. CDR3: CASSLEWTYEQFF. DNA for the CDR3: TGTGCCAGCAGCTTGGAGTGGACATATGAGCAGTTCTTC.